This entry lists 7 T cell receptor beta chains sequenced from one sample in a study of T cells in women clearing cervical HPV infection. The table came from immunoSEQ multiplex PCR; TCRdb's copy has only in-frame clones and leaves some out. Its clone listing holds about 33,000 clones. The sample was blood buffy coat. The receptors here all came from a woman aged 18-70 years with a cervical HPV16 infection that either progressed to CIN3+ or cleared (not recorded which).

The sequenced part of the CDR3 DNA is TGTGCCAGTAGGGACACCCACACTGAA. The encoded protein is CASRDTHTE. The CDR3 reads in full as CASRDTHTEAFF. The rearrangement links TRBV19 to TRBJ1-1; D perhaps matches TRBD1 (5 bases). The CDR3 extends 3 residues past the end of the read, so its final part is completed from the germline J gene. Trimming took off 6 bases at V and 3 bases at J, with 8 bases between the two ends. Germline CDR1 and CDR2: LNHDA and SQIVND (reference sequence). This CDR3 has 12 amino acids.

Concerning this clone itself: The read ends 3 residues early relative to the CDR3; the germline J gene fills the gap. This rearrangement joins TRBV20-1 to TRBJ2-4; D gene uncertain. Trimming took off 5 bases at V and 9 bases at J, with 11 bases between the two ends. This CDR3 region has 11 residues. Germline V CDR1 and CDR2: DFQATT, SNEGSKA (reference sequence). The sequenced part of the CDR3 DNA is TGCAGTGCTGGAACTATGGGCATT. Its translation is CSAGTMGI. In full, the CDR3 is CSAGTMGIQYF.

Notes on this clone: The read falls 3 residues short of the CDR3 end, and the missing part is taken from the germline J gene. V usage is TRBV5-1 and J usage is TRBJ2-3; 7 bases agree with TRBD2. The CDR3 sequence is 17 residues long. The ends lost 4 bases at V and 0 bases at J; junction bases unmatched: 11. Germline CDR1 reads SGHRS; CDR2 reads YFSETQ. This chain's CDR3 is CASSLEPSGTSTDTQYF. The sequenced part of the CDR3 DNA is TGCGCCAGCAGCCTAGAACCAAGCGGGACTAGCACAGATACG.

In the case of this clone: The read gets to within 3 residues of the CDR3 end, and the germline J gene fills in the rest. The chain has TRBV2 and TRBJ2-1, with D perhaps TRBD2 (6 bases). Trimming removed 3 bases from V and 7 bases from J, with 19 bases in between. The V gene's germline CDR1 is SNHLY and CDR2 FYNNEI. CDR3 length: 16 amino acids. The CDR3 sequence: CASSERGLPLTNEQFF. The sequenced CDR3 bases are TGTGCCAGCAGTGAGAGGGGACTCCCTCTTACAAATGAG. The complete variable domain, with remaining parts taken from reference TRBV2 and TRBJ2-1, reads EPEVTQTPSHQVTQMGQEVILRCVPISNHLYFYWYRQILGQKVEFLVSFYNNEISEKSEIFDDQFSVERPDGSNFTLKIRSTKLEDSAMYFCASSERGLPLTNEQFFGPGTRLTVL.

With regard to this clone: The missing CDR3 end, 3 residues past where the read stops, is filled in from the germline J gene. The V call is TRBV15, the J call TRBJ2-3, with D maybe TRBD1 (6 bases). V was shortened by 2 bases and J by 0 bases, with 12 bases between the two germline ends. Germline V gene sequence: CDR1 LNHNV, CDR2 YYDKDF (reference sequence). This CDR3 has 16 residues. The CDR3 loop is CATSRQGTSSTDTQYF. The sequenced CDR3 bases are TGTGCCACCAGCAGACAAGGGACATCTAGCACAGATACG.

Points on this clone: An end of the junction does not agree with germline; a read error may underlie this. The observed sequence ends 3 residues before the CDR3 terminus, with the missing tail filled in from the germline J gene. Other DNA sequences from this sample encode an identical CDR3 as well. This chain joins TRBV5-1 and TRBJ1-3, with 7 bases identical to TRBD1. Germline-derived CDR1 and CDR2 are SGHRS and YFSETQ. The CDR3 is 15 residues long. The CDR3 sequence is CASSLDRGSGNTIYF. CDR3 DNA, as far as it was read: TGCGCCAGCAGCTTGGACAGGGGCTCTGGAAACACG.

The CDR3 is CASSTWTGPYEQYF. Incomplete CDR3 DNA: TGTGCCAGCAGCACCTGGACAGGCCCCTACGAG. The chain uses TRBV7-2 and TRBJ2-7; 7 bases match TRBD1. The read terminates 3 residues before the CDR3 end, so the remaining end is supplied by the germline J gene. This CDR3 is 14 amino acids long. Looked up from germline, CDR1 is SGHTA and CDR2 is FQGNSA. J gave up 2 bases and V 5 bases, and 6 bases lay outside the gene matches.